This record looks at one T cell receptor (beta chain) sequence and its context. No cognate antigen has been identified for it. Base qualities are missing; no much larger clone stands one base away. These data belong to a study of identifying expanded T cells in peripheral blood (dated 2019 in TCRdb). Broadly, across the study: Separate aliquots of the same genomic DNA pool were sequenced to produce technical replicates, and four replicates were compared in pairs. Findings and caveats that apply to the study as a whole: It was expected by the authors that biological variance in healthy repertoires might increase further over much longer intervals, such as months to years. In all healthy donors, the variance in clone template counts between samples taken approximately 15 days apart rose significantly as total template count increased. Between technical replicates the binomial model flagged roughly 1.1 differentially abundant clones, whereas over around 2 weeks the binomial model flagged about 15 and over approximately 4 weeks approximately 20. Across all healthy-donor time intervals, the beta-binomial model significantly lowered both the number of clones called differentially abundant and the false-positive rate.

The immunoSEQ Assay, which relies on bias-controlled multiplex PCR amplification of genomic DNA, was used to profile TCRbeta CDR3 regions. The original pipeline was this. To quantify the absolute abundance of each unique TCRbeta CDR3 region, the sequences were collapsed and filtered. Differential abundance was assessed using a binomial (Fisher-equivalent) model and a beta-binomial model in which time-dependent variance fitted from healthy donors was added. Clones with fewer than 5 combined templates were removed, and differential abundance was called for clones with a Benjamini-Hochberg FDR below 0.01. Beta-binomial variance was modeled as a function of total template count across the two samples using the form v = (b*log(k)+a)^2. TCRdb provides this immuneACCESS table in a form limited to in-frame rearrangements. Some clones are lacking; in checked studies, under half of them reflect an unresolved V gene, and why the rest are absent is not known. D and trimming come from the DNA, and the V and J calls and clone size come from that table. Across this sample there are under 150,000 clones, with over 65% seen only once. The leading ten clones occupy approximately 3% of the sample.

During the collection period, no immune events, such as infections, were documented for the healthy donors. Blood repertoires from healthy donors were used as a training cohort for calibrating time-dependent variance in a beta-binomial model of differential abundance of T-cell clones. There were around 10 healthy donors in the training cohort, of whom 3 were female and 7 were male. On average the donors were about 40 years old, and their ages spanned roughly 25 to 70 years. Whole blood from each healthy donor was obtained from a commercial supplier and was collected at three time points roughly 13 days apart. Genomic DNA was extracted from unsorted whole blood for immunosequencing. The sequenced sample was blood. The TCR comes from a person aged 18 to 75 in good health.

The CDR3 protein: CASSPRQGRNIQYF. The DNA reads TGTGCCAGCTCACCACGACAGGGCAGGAACATTCAGTACTTC. The chain is assembled from TRBV18 and TRBJ2-4; 7 junctional bases match TRBD1. CDR3 length: 14 amino acids, cysteine to phenylalanine. Only the CDR3 part of the read is kept: 42 bases, read in frame from the first base. CDR1 KGHSH and CDR2 LQKENI were looked up in the germline V gene. Trimming leaves V shorter by 1 base and J shorter by 7 bases, with the junction holding 4 bases beyond the gene matches.